This T cell receptor (beta chain) was identified during a study of OX40 agonist ivuxolimab in advanced cancers. Only in-frame clones appear in the TCRdb table, and some are missing; sequencing was by immunoSEQ multiplex PCR. The sample lists more than 65,000 clones, around 88% occurring once. Germline CDR1 SQVTM, CDR2 ANQGSEA. V shed 5 bases and J 0 bases; nucleotides not matched to a gene: 6. CDR3 length: 15 amino acids. The chain employs TRBV29-1 and TRBJ1-1; TRBD1 matches 10 bases. The source is an adult with an advanced solid tumor such as melanoma, head and neck, liver or kidney cancer. Sequencing was performed on CD4+ or CD8+ T cells sorted from blood, taken in a trial of the OX40 agonist ivuxolimab. This chain's CDR3 is CSVIRTGGLNTEAFF. CDR3 DNA: TGCAGCGTTATCCGGACAGGGGGATTGAACACTGAAGCTTTCTTT.